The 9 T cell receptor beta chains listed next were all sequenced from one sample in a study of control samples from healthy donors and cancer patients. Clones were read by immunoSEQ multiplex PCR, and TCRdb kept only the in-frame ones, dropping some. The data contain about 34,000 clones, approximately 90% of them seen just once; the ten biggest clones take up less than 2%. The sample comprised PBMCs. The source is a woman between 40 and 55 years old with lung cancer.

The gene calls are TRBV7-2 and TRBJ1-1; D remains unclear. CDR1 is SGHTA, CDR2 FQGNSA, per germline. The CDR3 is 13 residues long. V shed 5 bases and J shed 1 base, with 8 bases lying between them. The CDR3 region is CASSEGPNTEAFF. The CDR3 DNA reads TGTGCCAGCAGCGAAGGGCCGAACACTGAAGCTTTCTTT.

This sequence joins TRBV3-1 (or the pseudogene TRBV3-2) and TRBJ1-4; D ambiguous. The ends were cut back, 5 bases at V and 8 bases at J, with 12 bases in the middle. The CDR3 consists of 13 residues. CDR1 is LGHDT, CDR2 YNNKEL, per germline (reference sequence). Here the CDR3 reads CASSDIGGEKLFF. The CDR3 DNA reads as TGTGCCAGCAGCGACATCGGTGGAGAAAAACTGTTTTTT.

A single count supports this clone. CDR3 sequence reads: CASSLAVKGYRGNQPQHF. DNA for the CDR3: TGTGCCAGCAGCTTAGCGGTGAAGGGGTATCGGGGCAATCAGCCCCAGCATTTT. The chain joins TRBV7-8 to TRBJ1-5, with TRBD1 as a possible D gene (5 bases). V was pared by 0 bases and J by 2 bases, with 17 bases between. The germline V gene has CDR1 SGHVS and CDR2 FQNEAQ. CDR3 length: 18 residues.

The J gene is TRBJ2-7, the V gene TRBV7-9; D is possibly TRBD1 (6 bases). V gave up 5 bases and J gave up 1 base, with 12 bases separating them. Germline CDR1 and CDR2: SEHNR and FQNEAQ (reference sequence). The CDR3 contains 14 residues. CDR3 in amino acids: CASSPGVGSYEQYF. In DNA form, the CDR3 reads TGTGCCAGCAGCCCAGGGGTTGGGTCCTACGAGCAGTACTTC.

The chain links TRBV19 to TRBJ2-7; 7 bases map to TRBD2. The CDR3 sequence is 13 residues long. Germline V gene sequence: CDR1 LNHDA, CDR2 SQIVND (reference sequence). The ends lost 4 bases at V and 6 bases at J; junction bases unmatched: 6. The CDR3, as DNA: TGTGCCAGTAGTACAACGGGAGGATCCGAGCAGTACTTC. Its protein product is CASSTTGGSEQYF.

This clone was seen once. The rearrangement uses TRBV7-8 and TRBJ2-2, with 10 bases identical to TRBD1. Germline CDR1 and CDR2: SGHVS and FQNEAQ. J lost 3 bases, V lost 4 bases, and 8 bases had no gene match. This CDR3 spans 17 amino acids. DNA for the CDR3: TGTGCCAGCAGCTCACCCCGGACAGGGGGATACACCGGGGAGCTGTTTTTT. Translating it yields CASSSPRTGGYTGELFF.

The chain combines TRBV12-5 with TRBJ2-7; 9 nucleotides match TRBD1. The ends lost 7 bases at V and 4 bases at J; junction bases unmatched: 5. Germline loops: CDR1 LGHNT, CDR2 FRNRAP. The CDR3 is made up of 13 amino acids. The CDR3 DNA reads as TGTGCTAGTGCTGGGGACAGGGATTACGAGCAGTACTTC. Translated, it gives CASAGDRDYEQYF.

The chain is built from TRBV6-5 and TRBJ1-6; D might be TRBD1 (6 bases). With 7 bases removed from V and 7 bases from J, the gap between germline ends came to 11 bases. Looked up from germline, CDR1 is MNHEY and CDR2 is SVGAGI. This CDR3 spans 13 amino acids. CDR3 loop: CASIRTANSPLHF. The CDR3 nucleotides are TGTGCCAGCATCCGGACAGCAAATTCACCCCTCCACTTT.

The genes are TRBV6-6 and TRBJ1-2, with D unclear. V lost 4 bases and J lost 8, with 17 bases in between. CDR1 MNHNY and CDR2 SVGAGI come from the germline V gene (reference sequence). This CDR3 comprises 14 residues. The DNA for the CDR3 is TGTGCCAGCAGTTTTTACGGTCCCCGTGGAGGCTACACCTTC. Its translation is CASSFYGPRGGYTF.